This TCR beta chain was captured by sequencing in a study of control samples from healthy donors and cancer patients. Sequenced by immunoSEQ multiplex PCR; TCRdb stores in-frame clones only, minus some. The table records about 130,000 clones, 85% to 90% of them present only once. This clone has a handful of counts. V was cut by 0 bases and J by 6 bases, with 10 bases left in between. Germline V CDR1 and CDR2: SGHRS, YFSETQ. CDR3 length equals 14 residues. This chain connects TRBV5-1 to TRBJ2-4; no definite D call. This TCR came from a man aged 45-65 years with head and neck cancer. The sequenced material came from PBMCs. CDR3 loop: CASSLAAGRNIQYF. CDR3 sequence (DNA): TGCGCCAGCAGCTTGGCGGCAGGTAGAAACATTCAGTACTTC.